The clone carrying this T cell receptor (beta chain) came up many times. From the 5' RACE reads, TCRdb called clonotypes with MiXCR, one entry per CDR3 protein. The repertoire holds tens of thousands of distinct CDR3 sequences, with 7.3% as singletons. The data were obtained in a study of T cells after yellow fever vaccination. The overall study: Low-cell-number fractions underwent preparation using SMART-Seq v4 Ultra Low Input.

The source is a man aged 18 to 29 who received the YFV17D yellow fever vaccine. The material was CD8+ T cells sorted from PBMCs, obtained around 10 days after the first yellow fever vaccination.

Here the CDR3 reads CSVAEDTEAFF. DNA of the CDR3: TGCAGCGTTGCGGAGGACACTGAAGCTTTCTTT. This rearrangement joins TRBV29-1 to TRBJ1-1, with D unresolved. CDR3 length: 11 residues. Trimming removed 4 bases at V and 3 bases at J, with 6 bases between. Germline values: CDR1 SQVTM, CDR2 ANQGSEA. The full variable domain, in which reference TRBV29-1 and TRBJ1-1 provide the parts outside the CDR3, is SAVISQKPSRDICQRGTSLTIQCQVDSQVTMMFWYRQQPGQSLTLIATANQGSEATYESGFVIDKFPISRPNLTFSTLTVSNMSPEDSSIYLCSVAEDTEAFFGQGTRLTVV.